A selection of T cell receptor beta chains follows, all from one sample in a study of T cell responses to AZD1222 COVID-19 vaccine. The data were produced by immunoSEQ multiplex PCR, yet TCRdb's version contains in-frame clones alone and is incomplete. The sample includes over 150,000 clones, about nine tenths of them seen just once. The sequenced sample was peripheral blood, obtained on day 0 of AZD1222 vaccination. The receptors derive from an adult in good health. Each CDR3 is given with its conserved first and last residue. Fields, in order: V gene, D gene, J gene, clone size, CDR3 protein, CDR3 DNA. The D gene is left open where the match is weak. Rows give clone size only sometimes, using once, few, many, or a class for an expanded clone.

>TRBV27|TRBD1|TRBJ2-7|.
CASSPDRMAEQYF
TGTGCCAGCAGCCCGGACAGGATGGCCGAGCAGTACTTC
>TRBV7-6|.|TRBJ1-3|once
CASSSAVNSGNTIYF
TGTGCCAGCAGCTCGGCAGTAAACTCTGGAAACACCATATATTTT
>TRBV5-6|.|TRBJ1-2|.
CASSPGWGINYGYTF
TGTGCCAGCAGCCCTGGGTGGGGCATCAACTATGGCTACACCTTC
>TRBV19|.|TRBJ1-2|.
CASSIPPPANYGYTF
TGTGCCAGTAGTATACCCCCGCCAGCTAACTATGGCTACACCTTC
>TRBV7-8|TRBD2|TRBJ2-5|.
CASSSAGALFQETQYF
TGTGCCAGCAGCTCAGCGGGGGCCCTATTCCAAGAGACCCAGTACTTC
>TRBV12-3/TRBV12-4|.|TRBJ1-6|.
CASAAYGSPLHF
TGTGCCAGCGCGGCGTATGGTTCACCCCTCCACTTT
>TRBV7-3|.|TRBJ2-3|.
CASSSTARGTDTQYF
TGTGCCAGCAGCTCCACGGCCAGGGGCACAGATACGCAGTATTTT
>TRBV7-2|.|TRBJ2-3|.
CASSLGTESFASTDTQYF
TGTGCCAGCAGCTTAGGGACAGAGTCTTTCGCTAGCACAGATACGCAGTATTTT
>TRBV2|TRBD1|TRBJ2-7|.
CASREHRGPTYEQYF
TGTGCCAGCAGGGAGCACAGGGGGCCCACCTACGAGCAGTACTTC
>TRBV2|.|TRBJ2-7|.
CASSEVPRVYEQYF
TGTGCCAGCAGTGAAGTACCCCGAGTCTACGAGCAGTACTTC
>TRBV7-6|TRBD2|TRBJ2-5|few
CASSATSSGGSQETQYF
TGTGCCAGCAGCGCTACTTCTAGCGGGGGCTCACAAGAGACCCAGTACTTC
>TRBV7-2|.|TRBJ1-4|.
CASSLVGISEKLFF
TGTGCCAGCAGCTTAGTTGGGATCAGTGAAAAACTGTTTTTT
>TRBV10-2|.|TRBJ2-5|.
CASSEQPRQPQETQYF
TGCGCCAGCAGTGAGCAACCAAGACAGCCCCAAGAGACCCAGTACTTC
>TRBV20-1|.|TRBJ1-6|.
CSASLGAYNSPLHF
TGCAGTGCTAGTCTAGGGGCGTATAATTCACCCCTCCACTTT
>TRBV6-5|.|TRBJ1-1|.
CASSSSVQMNTEAFF
.
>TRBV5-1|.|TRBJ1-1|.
CASSLGTRQEGEAFF
TGCGCCAGCAGCTTGGGAACTAGACAGGAGGGGGAAGCTTTCTTT
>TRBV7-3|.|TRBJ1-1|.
CASSLKRNTEAFF
TGTGCCAGCAGCTTAAAACGGAACACTGAAGCTTTCTTT
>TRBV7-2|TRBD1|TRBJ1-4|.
CASSRDRAEKLFF
TGTGCCAGCAGCCGGGACAGGGCGGAAAAACTGTTTTTT
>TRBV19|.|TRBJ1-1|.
CASSMGIMNTEAFF
TGTGCCAGTAGTATGGGGATTATGAACACTGAAGCTTTCTTT
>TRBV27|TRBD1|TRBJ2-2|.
CASNDRGHGGELFF
TGTGCCAGCAATGACAGGGGGCATGGCGGGGAGCTGTTTTTT
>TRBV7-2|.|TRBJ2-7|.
CASSLEGIRRDF
TGTGCCAGCAGCTTAGAAGGGATTAGACGGGACTTC
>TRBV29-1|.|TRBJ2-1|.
CSVGSSRNEQFF
TGCAGCGTGGGGTCGAGCAGGAATGAGCAGTTCTTC
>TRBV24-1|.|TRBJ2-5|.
CATSDPGAESQETQYF
TGTGCCACCAGTGATCCCGGGGCCGAGTCCCAAGAGACCCAGTACTTC
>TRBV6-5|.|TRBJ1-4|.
CASREAIKPNEKLFF
TGTGCCAGCCGAGAGGCGATTAAGCCTAATGAAAAACTGTTTTTT
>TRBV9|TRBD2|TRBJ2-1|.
CASSVAGGNEQFF
TGTGCCAGCAGCGTAGCGGGGGGTAATGAGCAGTTCTTC
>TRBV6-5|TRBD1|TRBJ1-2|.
CASTKTGGNYGYTF
TGTGCCAGCACCAAGACAGGGGGCAACTATGGCTACACCTTC
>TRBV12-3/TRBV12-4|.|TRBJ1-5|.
CASSTHRDQPQHF
TGTGCCAGCAGCACACACAGGGATCAGCCCCAGCATTTT
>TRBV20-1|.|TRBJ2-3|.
CSAGHTDTQYF
TGCAGTGCTGGCCACACAGATACGCAGTATTTT
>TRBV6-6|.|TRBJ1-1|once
CASSFQMGTEAFF
TGTGCCAGCAGCTTCCAGATGGGCACTGAAGCTTTCTTT
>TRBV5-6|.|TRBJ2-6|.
CASSLVQSGANVLTF
TGTGCCAGCAGCTTGGTACAATCGGGGGCCAACGTCCTGACTTTC
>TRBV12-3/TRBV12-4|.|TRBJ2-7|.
CASSRGYEQYF
TGTGCCAGCAGTAGGGGCTACGAGCAGTACTTC
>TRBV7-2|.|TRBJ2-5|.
CASSLVPGRSRQETQYF
TGTGCCAGCAGCTTAGTGCCAGGGAGATCCCGCCAAGAGACCCAGTACTTC
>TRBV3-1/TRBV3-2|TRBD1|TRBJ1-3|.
CASRLGTAGNTIYF
TGTGCCAGCAGACTGGGGACAGCTGGAAACACCATATATTTT
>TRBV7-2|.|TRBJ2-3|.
CASSLTSLGSTDTQYF
TGTGCCAGCAGCTTAACATCTCTCGGGAGCACAGATACGCAGTATTTT
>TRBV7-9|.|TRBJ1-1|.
CASSSGRALNTEAFF
TGTGCCAGCAGCAGCGGGCGGGCGTTGAACACTGAAGCTTTCTTT
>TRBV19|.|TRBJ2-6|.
CASSTTGPHRVSGANVLTF
TGTGCCAGTAGTACGACGGGCCCCCACAGGGTGTCTGGGGCCAACGTCCTGACTTTC
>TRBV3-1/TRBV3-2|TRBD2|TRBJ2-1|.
CASSQDLTSGTKYNEQFF
TGTGCCAGCAGCCAAGATCTTACTAGCGGTACGAAATACAATGAGCAGTTCTTC
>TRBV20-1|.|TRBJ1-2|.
CSAYDRVGYTF
TGCAGTGCTTATGACAGAGTTGGCTACACCTTC
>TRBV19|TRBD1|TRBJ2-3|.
CASSMTGETDTQYF
TGTGCCAGTAGTATGACAGGGGAAACAGATACGCAGTATTTT
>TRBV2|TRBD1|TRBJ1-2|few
CASSGTGSYGYTF
TGTGCCAGCAGCGGGACAGGGTCATATGGCTACACCTTC
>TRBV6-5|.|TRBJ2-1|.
CASQPDLNEQFF
TGTGCCAGCCAACCGGACCTTAATGAGCAGTTCTTC
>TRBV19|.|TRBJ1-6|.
CASRIFGLNNSPLHF
TGTGCCAGTAGAATCTTCGGCTTAAATAATTCACCCCTCCACTTT
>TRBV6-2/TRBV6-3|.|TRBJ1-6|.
CASSRGGPLHF
TGTGCCAGCAGTCGCGGGGGACCCCTCCACTTT
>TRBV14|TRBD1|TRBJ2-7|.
CASSQDWSGGASSEQYF
TGTGCCAGCAGCCAAGATTGGTCAGGGGGCGCATCCTCCGAGCAGTACTTC
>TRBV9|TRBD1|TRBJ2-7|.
CASSVADRGVQYF
TGTGCCAGCAGCGTAGCGGACAGGGGTGTGCAGTACTTC
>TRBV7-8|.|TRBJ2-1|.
CASGASGNNEQFF
TGTGCCAGCGGGGCGTCCGGGAACAATGAGCAGTTCTTC
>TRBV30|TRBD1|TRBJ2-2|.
CAGTGESNTGELFF
TGTGCCGGGACAGGGGAGTCGAACACCGGGGAGCTGTTTTTT
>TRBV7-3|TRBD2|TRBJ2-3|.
CASSLQRGTTDTQYF
TGTGCCAGCAGCCTTCAGCGGGGTACCACAGATACGCAGTATTTT